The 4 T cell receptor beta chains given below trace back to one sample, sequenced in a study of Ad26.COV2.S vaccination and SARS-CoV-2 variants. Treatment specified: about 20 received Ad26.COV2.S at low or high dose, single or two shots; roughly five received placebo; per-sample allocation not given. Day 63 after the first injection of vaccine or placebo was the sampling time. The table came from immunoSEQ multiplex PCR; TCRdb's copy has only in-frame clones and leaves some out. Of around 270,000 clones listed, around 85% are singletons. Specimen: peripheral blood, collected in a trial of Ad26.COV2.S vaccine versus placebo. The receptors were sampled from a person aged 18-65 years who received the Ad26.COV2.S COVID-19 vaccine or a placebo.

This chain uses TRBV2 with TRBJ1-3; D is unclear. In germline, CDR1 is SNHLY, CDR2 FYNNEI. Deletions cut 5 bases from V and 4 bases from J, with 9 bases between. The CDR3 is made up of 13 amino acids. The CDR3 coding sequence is TGTGCCAGCAGTTCGACGGCCGGAAACACCATATATTTT. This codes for CASSSTAGNTIYF.

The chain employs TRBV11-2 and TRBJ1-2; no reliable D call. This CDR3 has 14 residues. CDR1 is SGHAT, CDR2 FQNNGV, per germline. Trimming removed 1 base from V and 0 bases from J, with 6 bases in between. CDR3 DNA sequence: TGTGCCAGCAGCTTAGGGACCGCTAACTATGGCTACACCTTC. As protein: CASSLGTANYGYTF.

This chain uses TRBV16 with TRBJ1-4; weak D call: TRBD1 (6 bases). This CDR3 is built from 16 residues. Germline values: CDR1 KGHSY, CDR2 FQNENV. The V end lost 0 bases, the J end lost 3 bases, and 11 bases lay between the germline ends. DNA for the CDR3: TGTGCCAGCAGCCAATCACAGGGACTACCTAATGAAAAACTGTTTTTT. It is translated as CASSQSQGLPNEKLFF. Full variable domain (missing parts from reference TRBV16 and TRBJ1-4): GEEVAQTPKHLVRGEGQKAKLYCAPIKGHSYVFWYQQVLKNEFKFLISFQNENVFDETGMPKERFSAKCLPNSPCSLEIQATKLEDSAVYFCASSQSQGLPNEKLFFGSGTQLSVL.

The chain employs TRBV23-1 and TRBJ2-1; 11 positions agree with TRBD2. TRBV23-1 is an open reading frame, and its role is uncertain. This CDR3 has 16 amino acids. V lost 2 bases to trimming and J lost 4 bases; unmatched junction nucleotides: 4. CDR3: CASSQPGLADYNEQFF. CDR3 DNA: TGCGCCAGCAGTCAACCGGGACTAGCGGATTACAATGAGCAGTTCTTC.